This T cell receptor beta chain emerged from a study of CD8 T cells in ankylosing spondylitis. General study points: One TCR beta motif, made up of under ten highly homologous variants, appeared characteristic of ankylosing spondylitis blood. Reported data indicate significant enrichment of disease-linked clones within matched ankylosing spondylitis synovial fluid. Earlier reports found some motif variants in synovial fluid and blood in reactive arthritis.

TCRdb independently ran MiXCR on the 5' RACE reads; one entry per CDR3 protein. This sample has a few hundred thousand distinct CDR3 sequences, with roughly 20% found just once. The germline V and J ends were trimmed by 3 bases and 5 bases, with 11 bases remaining between them. The CDR3 totals 13 residues. Germline values: CDR1 SGHRS, CDR2 YFSETQ. A few counts support this clonotype. Its specificity is not known. Sequencing was performed on blood, either unsorted or a sorted T cell fraction (not recorded which). The source is a male donor with ankylosing spondylitis or in good health (not recorded which). The chain carries TRBV5-1 and TRBJ1-2; D is uncertain. The CDR3 region is CASSWEGGYGYTF. CDR3 sequence (DNA): TGCGCCAGCAGCTGGGAGGGCGGTTATGGCTACACCTTC.